The TCR beta chain described here comes from a study of blood T cell repertoires in COVID-19. Study in general: Italy, Spain and the United States were the sources of the convalescent and acute COVID-19 samples. T cells, B-cell-depleted T cells, or PBMCs supplied cDNA or gDNA.

Germline V CDR1 and CDR2: MNHNS, SASEGT. CDR3 length equals 15 residues. With V trimmed by 1 base and J by 5 bases, 6 bases remained unmatched. Clinical history reported by participants formed the basis on which cohorts were assigned. As handled by the study authors: It was from reference gene primer amplification that nucleated cell counts were estimated. The repertoire was sequenced with immunoSEQ multiplex PCR; TCRdb's copy has only in-frame clones and lacks some. D and trimming were read from the DNA, whereas the V and J calls and clone size are those reported in that table. The data show a few hundred thousand clones, 80% to 90% seen once.

Sequencing was performed on PBMCs or T cells enriched from blood (not recorded which). This chain connects TRBV6-1 to TRBJ2-7, with 9 bases fitting TRBD2. The sequence was obtained from a man aged 35 to 55 in a cohort exposed to, infected with or recovered from COVID-19 (not recorded which). CDR3 sequence: CASSEVAGGPHEQYF. For the CDR3, the DNA is TGTGCCAGCAGTGAAGTTGCGGGAGGGCCGCACGAGCAGTACTTC.